The T cell receptor (beta chain) described here comes from a study of patients and donors after allogeneic stem cell transplantation. V lost 1 base, J lost 0 bases, and 13 bases lay in between. This CDR3 comprises 16 residues. Germline V gene sequence: CDR1 LGHNA, CDR2 YSLEER. TCRdb passed the RT-PCR reads through MiXCR, listing each CDR3 protein once. The sample holds hundreds of thousands of distinct CDR3 sequences, 16% seen once. This clonotype has just a few counts. This sequence was found in a human donor who was either an allogeneic HSCT recipient or a stem cell or donor lymphocyte infusion donor (not recorded which). It is not recorded whose cells these are; they may come from a transplant donor. The sequenced material came from blood, either unsorted or a sorted T cell fraction (not recorded which). The rearrangement joins TRBV4-3 to TRBJ2-7, with no clear D. CDR3: CASSQGSRTSSYEQYF. Here the CDR3 DNA reads TGCGCCAGCAGCCAAGGTTCCAGGACGAGCTCCTACGAGCAGTACTTC.